The following is a T cell receptor (beta chain) sequence with its context. As for treatment: preoperative locoregional IRX-2 cytokine immunotherapy. Preoperative locoregional IRX-2 cytokine immunotherapy was tested in the phase Ib source study. The CDR3 is 14 residues long. The germline V and J ends were trimmed by 7 bases and 2 bases, with 15 bases remaining between them. CDR1 WSHSY and CDR2 SAAADI come from the germline V gene. Assay: immunoSEQ multiplex PCR; the TCRdb copy retains only in-frame clones and omits some. This table has tens of thousands of clones, approximately 80% appearing once. This entry belongs to a study of preoperative IRX-2 immunotherapy in early breast cancer.

The source material was lymph node tissue, sampled after IRX-2 immunotherapy. This TCR derives from a human donor with breast cancer. This chain uses TRBV10-2 with TRBJ2-7, with D tentatively TRBD1 or TRBD2 (5 bases each). CDR3 nucleotides: TGCGCCAGCATGGGGACGGATAATACCTACGAGCAGTACTTC. Its translation: CASMGTDNTYEQYF.